The T cell receptor (beta chain) described here comes from a study of CD4 T cell repertoires in COVID-19. The assay was immunoSEQ multiplex PCR, and TCRdb's table has in-frame clones only and misses some. The sample consists of 60,000 to 90,000 clones, 83% of them appearing once. The V gene's germline CDR1 is MDHEN and CDR2 SYDVKM. CDR3 length: 16 amino acids. Trimming removed 5 bases from V and 4 bases from J, with 18 bases in between. This TCR was sampled from a human donor who had COVID-19. The chain uses TRBV28 and TRBJ1-5; perhaps TRBD1 as D (6 bases). The specimen was CD4+ T cells from peripheral blood, collected after recovery from COVID-19. This CDR3 is CASSPWTDGGNQPQHF. The CDR3 DNA reads as TGTGCCAGCAGTCCATGGACAGACGGAGGTAATCAGCCCCAGCATTTT. The variable domain in full, completed from reference TRBV28 and TRBJ1-5, reads DVKVTQSSRYLVKRTGEKVFLECVQDMDHENMFWYRQDPGLGLRLIYFSYDVKMKEKGDIPEGYSVSREKKERFSLILESASTNQTSMYLCASSPWTDGGNQPQHFGDGTRLSIL.